This TCR beta chain appears in the sequencing data of a study of T cell changes during pregnancy in multiple sclerosis. CDR1 LGHNA and CDR2 YNFKEQ come from the germline V gene. CDR3 length equals 15 residues. V lost 0 bases to trimming and J lost 4 bases, with 10 bases between them. TCRdb's copy holds only in-frame clones and misses some; the assay was immunoSEQ multiplex PCR. The profile shows around 35,000 clones, 80% to 95% of them singletons. The sequencing sample was made of PBMCs (not recorded whether the cells were cultured). The sequence was collected from a female donor with multiple sclerosis, enrolled in a pregnancy study. The V and J genes are TRBV4-2 and TRBJ2-1; no reliable D call. CDR3: CASSQDGSDYNEQFF. The CDR3 nucleotides read TGTGCCAGCAGCCAAGATGGGTCGGATTACAATGAGCAGTTCTTC.